What follows are 10 T cell receptor beta chains derived from one specimen sequenced in a study of PD-L1 blockade in urothelial cancer. The method was immunoSEQ multiplex PCR; TCRdb's version includes in-frame clones alone and lacks a portion of them. The sample contains about 50,000 clones, approximately 88% of which appear only once. Time point noted: pretreatment peripheral blood. The sequences come from PBMCs, collected around atezolizumab (anti-PD-L1) treatment. The receptors stem from a woman aged 60-75 years with urothelial cancer.

The rearrangement links TRBV28 to TRBJ2-3; the match to TRBD1 covers 9 bases. The CDR3 runs to 20 residues. Germline lookup yields CDR1 MDHEN and CDR2 SYDVKM. Germline trimming cut 1 base from V and 2 bases from J; bases unmatched to any gene: 16. This chain's CDR3 is CASSLSGDEIGTGHTDTQYF. CDR3 in DNA: TGTGCCAGCAGTTTATCGGGGGACGAAATAGGGACAGGGCACACAGATACGCAGTATTTT.

This clone showed up just once. A junction boundary mismatches the germline segment, possibly from a read error. The chain has TRBV7-8 and TRBJ2-3; TRBD2 aligns across 12 bases. Germline V gene lookup returns CDR1 SGHVS and CDR2 FQNEAQ. CDR3 length: 15 residues. The DNA for the CDR3 is TGTGCCAGCAGCGCTAGCGGGGGGGGCACCGATACGCAGTATTTT. It yields the protein CASSASGGGTDTQYF.

The chain combines TRBV6-6 with TRBJ1-4, with no clear D. V lost 2 bases and J lost 6, with 10 bases in between. CDR1 MNHNY and CDR2 SVGAGI come from the germline V gene (reference sequence). The CDR3 has 14 amino acids. The CDR3 bases are TGTGCCAGCAGTTACCCCGGGGTGGATGAAAAACTGTTTTTT. It is translated as CASSYPGVDEKLFF.

J is TRBJ2-7 and V is TRBV5-1, with 7 bases lining up with TRBD1. Germline V gene sequence: CDR1 SGHRS, CDR2 YFSETQ. V lost 4 bases, J lost 3 bases, and 10 bases stayed unmatched. The CDR3 loop spans 15 amino acids. The CDR3 DNA sequence: TGCGCCAGCAGCGACAGGGTCCACCGGGGCTACGAGCAGTACTTC. It specifies CASSDRVHRGYEQYF.

This sequence joins TRBV5-4 and TRBJ2-7; D is possibly TRBD1 (6 bases). The germline V and J ends were trimmed by 2 bases and 5 bases, with 14 bases remaining between them. The CDR3 is made up of 14 amino acids. Germline CDR1 is SGHNT and CDR2 is YYREEE (reference sequence). The CDR3 loop reads CASSFANRVDEQYF. Written as DNA, the CDR3 is TGTGCCAGCAGCTTCGCAAACAGGGTCGACGAGCAGTACTTC.

This chain uses TRBV7-8 with TRBJ2-2; 10 nucleotides align to TRBD1. This CDR3 is 15 amino acids long. The V gene end was trimmed by 4 bases and the J gene end by 4 bases; junction bases not matched to a gene: 3. CDR1 is SGHVS, CDR2 FQNEAQ, per germline. CDR3 residues: CASSSRTGGTGELFF. CDR3 coding DNA: TGTGCCAGCAGCTCTAGGACAGGGGGCACCGGGGAGCTGTTTTTT.

The chain combines TRBV28 with TRBJ2-1, with D perhaps matching TRBD2 (6 bases). Trimming left V 5 bases short and J 4 bases short, with 15 bases between. CDR3 length: 15 residues. Germline-derived CDR1 and CDR2 are MDHEN and SYDVKM. The CDR3 here is CASSVLAAQYNEQFF. DNA for the CDR3: TGTGCCAGCAGTGTACTAGCCGCCCAATACAATGAGCAGTTCTTC.

The CDR3 DNA reads TGTGCCAGCAGCTCGGGACTAGCGGGATACCAAGAGACCCAGTACTTC. It encodes CASSSGLAGYQETQYF. The chain recombines TRBV7-9 with TRBJ2-5, with 13 bases aligning to TRBD2. V lost 4 bases and J lost 0; bases outside the gene matches: 2. The germline V gene has CDR1 SEHNR and CDR2 FQNEAQ (reference sequence). The CDR3 has 16 amino acids.

CDR3 nucleotides: TGTGCCAGCAGCTTAGGGACTAGCGGGAGACCCTCCTACGAGCAGTACTTC. Residues: CASSLGTSGRPSYEQYF. The V and J genes are TRBV7-8 and TRBJ2-7; 13 bases map to TRBD2. The CDR3 is 17 amino acids. The J segment lost 0 bases and the V segment lost 1 base, leaving 3 bases of the junction unmatched. CDR1 and CDR2 from the germline V gene are SGHVS and FQNEAQ.

J is TRBJ2-7 and V is TRBV7-9; TRBD2 matches 9 bases. CDR3 length: 14 residues. From germline, CDR1 is SEHNR and CDR2 FQNEAQ (reference sequence). The junction had 3 bases not matched to a gene; V was cut back by 1 base and J by 5 bases. The CDR3 nucleotides are TGTGCCAGCAGCTTAGTGGCTAGCGGGAACGAGCAGTACTTC. This translates into CASSLVASGNEQYF.